The following is a TCR beta chain sequence with its context. The germline CDR1 and CDR2 sequences are MNHEY and SVGEGT. V was trimmed by 10 bases and J by 6 bases, leaving 19 bases between them. The CDR3 consists of 13 residues. The record originates from a study of T cells in Graves' hyperthyroidism and ophthalmopathy. Using RNA transcripts as the source, TCR beta CDR3 regions were amplified. HTBI primers were the set used in a first-round RT-PCR of the TCR CDR3. TCRdb processed the multiplex PCR reads anew with MiXCR; each CDR3 protein has one entry. The sample contains fewer than 750,000 distinct CDR3 sequences, about 14% of which appear only once.

The material sequenced was blood. This receptor was identified in a woman aged 45-59 years with Graves' ophthalmopathy. The rearrangement joins TRBV6-2 or TRBV6-3 to TRBJ2-7; tentative D call: TRBD2 (7 bases). CDR3 protein: CATRQAGDLEQYF. CDR3 DNA: TGTGCCACCCGACAGGCGGGGGACCTCGAGCAGTACTTC.